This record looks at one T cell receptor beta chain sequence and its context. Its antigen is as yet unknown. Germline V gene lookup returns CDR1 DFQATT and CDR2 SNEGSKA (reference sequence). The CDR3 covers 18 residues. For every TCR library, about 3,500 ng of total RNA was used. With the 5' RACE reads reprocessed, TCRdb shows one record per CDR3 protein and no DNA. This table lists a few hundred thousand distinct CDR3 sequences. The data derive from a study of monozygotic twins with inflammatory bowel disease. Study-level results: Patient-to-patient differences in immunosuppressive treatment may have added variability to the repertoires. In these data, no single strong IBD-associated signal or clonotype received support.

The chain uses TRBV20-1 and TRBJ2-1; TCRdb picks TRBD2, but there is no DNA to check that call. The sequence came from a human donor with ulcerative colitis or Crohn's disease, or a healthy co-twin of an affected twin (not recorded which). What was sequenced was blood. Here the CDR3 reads CSARDASGGSKSYNEQFF.